This record concerns one T cell receptor (beta chain) sequence. It lacks a known antigen. No much larger clone is present one base from it, and per-base qualities are unavailable. This entry belongs to a study of blood T cell repertoires in COVID-19 (dated by TCRdb to about 2020). With respect to the entire study: Samples from collaborators originated in the United States, Italy and Spain and spanned both the acute and convalescent phases of COVID-19. The material from the prospective study consisted of cDNA or gDNA derived from T cells, B-cell-depleted T cells, or PBMCs. Subjects who had been exposed to COVID-19, were actively infected with it, or had recovered from it provided the deeply sampled blood TCRbeta repertoires that made up the dataset. The repertoires were made available in a free public database intended to serve as a resource for research on the immune response to SARS-CoV-2. The samples were drawn from the first 160 participants of the ongoing ImmuneRACE study and from over 950 subjects provided by 6 global collaborators. A de-identified subject ID, COVID-19 status, age in years and sex were almost always included in the sample metadata. Where HLA class I and class II types were available, the types were taken from metadata supplied by the sample provider, not from assay-based typing. The study at large found these results: Clinical and demographic metadata were provided uncurated, with the amount varying by source and participant.

The immunoSEQ Assay, a bias-controlled multiplex PCR, was used to amplify TCRbeta CDR3 regions from genomic DNA. As for how the authors treated the data: The number of nucleated cells in each sample was estimated from the amplification of reference gene primers within the assay. To quantify the absolute abundance of each unique TCRbeta CDR3 rearrangement, sequence reads were collapsed and filtered. For each sample, productive Simpson clonality was calculated as the square root of Simpson's diversity index over productive rearrangements. TCRdb retrieved this table from immuneACCESS and kept in-frame rearrangements only. Not all clones are present; in checked studies, unresolved V genes account for under half, and no reason is known for the remainder. V and J calls and clone size are given by that table; D and trimming were obtained from the DNA. For this sample the table gives fewer than 150,000 clones, of which about 77% were detected only once. Clones ranked in the top ten supply roughly 20% of the sample.

V was cut back by 4 bases and J by 6 bases, leaving a gap of 13 bases between them. In the germline V gene, CDR1 corresponds to SGHAT and CDR2 to FQNNGV. The CDR3, from cysteine to phenylalanine, totals 14 residues. CDR3 DNA only is kept here, 42 bases in frame from base 1. Whole blood was collected in K2EDTA tubes by collaborating institutions according to the institutions' own protocols. For TCRbeta analysis, collaborators shipped samples as frozen whole blood, isolated PBMCs, or DNA extracted from either of those sample types. The sequence is built from TRBV11-2 and TRBJ1-5; a tentative D call is TRBD1 (6 bases match). The source of this sequence is a man older than 75 with acute or convalescent COVID-19. Sequencing was performed on peripheral blood. In nucleotides, the sequence is TGTGCCAGCAGCTACGGCACAGGGTCTCAGCCCCAGCATTTT. It translates to CASSYGTGSQPQHF.